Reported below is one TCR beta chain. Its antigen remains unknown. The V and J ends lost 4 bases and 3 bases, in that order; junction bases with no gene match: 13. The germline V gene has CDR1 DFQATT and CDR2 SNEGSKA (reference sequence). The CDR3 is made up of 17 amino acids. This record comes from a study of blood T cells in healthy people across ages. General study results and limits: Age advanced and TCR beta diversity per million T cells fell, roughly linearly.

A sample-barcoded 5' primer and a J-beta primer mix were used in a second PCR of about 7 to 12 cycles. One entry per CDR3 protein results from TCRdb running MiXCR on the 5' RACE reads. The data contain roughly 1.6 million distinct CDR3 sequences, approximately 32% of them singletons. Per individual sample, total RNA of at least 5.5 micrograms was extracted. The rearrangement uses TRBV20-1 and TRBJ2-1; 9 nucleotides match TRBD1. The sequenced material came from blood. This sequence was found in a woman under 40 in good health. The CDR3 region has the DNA TGCAGTGCTACCGTCCCGGGACAGGGAATGGTCTACAATGAGCAGTTCTTC. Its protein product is CSATVPGQGMVYNEQFF.